These T cell receptor beta chains were read from a single sample in a study of T cells in tuberculosis. TCRdb's copy holds only in-frame clones and misses some; the assay was immunoSEQ multiplex PCR. Of about 29,000 clones listed, 90% are singletons. Sequencing input: PBMCs. These TCRs come from a donor aged 10-29 years with latent tuberculosis or without tuberculosis infection. CDR3s include the opening cysteine and the closing phenylalanine or tryptophan. The D gene is left open where the match is weak. Clone size is given for some rows only: seen once, a few or many times, or a class if the clone is expanded.

v_call	j_call	clone_size	d_call	cdr3_aa	cdr3_nt
TRBV5-8	TRBJ1-5	-	TRBD1	CASSRGTAKRSQPQHF	TGTGCCAGCAGCCGTGGGACAGCCAAGCGGTCTCAGCCCCAGCATTTT
TRBV21-1	TRBJ1-5	-	-	CASSLPGQVNQPQHF	TGTGCCAGCAGCCTACCGGGACAGGTCAATCAGCCCCAGCATTTT
TRBV9	TRBJ2-1	-	TRBD2	CASSVTSGADEQFF	TGTGCCAGCAGCGTAACTAGCGGGGCGGATGAGCAGTTCTTC
TRBV5-1	TRBJ2-1	-	-	CASSLPRAVSYNEQFF	TGCGCCAGCAGCTTGCCCAGGGCCGTATCCTACAATGAGCAGTTCTTC
TRBV4-2	TRBJ1-5	-	TRBD1	CASSRRTGDFNQPQHF	TGTGCCAGCAGCCGCCGGACAGGGGATTTCAATCAGCCCCAGCATTTT
TRBV5-1	TRBJ2-1	-	TRBD2	CASSSGTTSTYNEQFF	TGCGCCAGCAGCTCGGGGACTACATCTACTTACAATGAGCAGTTCTTC
TRBV5-1	TRBJ2-5	-	TRBD1	CASSLGTGGQETQYF	TGCGCCAGCAGCTTGGGGACAGGGGGTCAGGAGACCCAGTACTTC
TRBV11-2	TRBJ2-1	-	TRBD2	CASSPSVSGGYNEQFF	TGTGCCAGCAGCCCCAGTGTCAGCGGGGGCTACAATGAGCAGTTCTTC
TRBV18	TRBJ2-7	once	-	CASSPHGPF	TGTGCCAGCTCACCCCACGGTCCCTTC
TRBV10-3	TRBJ2-7	-	-	CAISGQGTYEQYF	TGTGCCATCAGTGGTCAGGGAACCTACGAGCAGTACTTC
TRBV10-3	TRBJ2-7	-	-	CAISDHNSYEQYF	TGTGCCATCAGTGATCACAACTCCTACGAGCAGTACTTC
TRBV18	TRBJ1-1	-	-	CASSPQGAGTEAFF	TGTGCCAGCTCACCACAGGGAGCCGGCACTGAAGCTTTCTTT
TRBV5-1	TRBJ2-5	-	TRBD2	CASAVLAGGREGETQYF	TGCGCCAGCGCGGTACTAGCGGGGGGCCGGGAGGGAGAGACCCAGTACTTC
TRBV6-5	TRBJ1-2	medium-sized	-	CASSYNGEGGFGYTF	TGTGCCAGCAGTTACAATGGGGAGGGGGGATTTGGCTACACCTTC
TRBV6-1	TRBJ1-1	-	-	CASRDTTEAFF	TGTGCCAGCAGGGACACCACTGAAGCTTTCTTT